This passage covers 21 T cell receptor beta chains from one sample sequenced in a study of T cell changes during pregnancy in multiple sclerosis. Sequenced by immunoSEQ multiplex PCR; TCRdb stores in-frame clones only, minus some. The sample yields around 36,000 clones, 75% to 95% seen once. The sequencing used CD8+ T cells from peripheral blood mononuclear cells, collected before pregnancy. The receptors shown here come from a female donor with multiple sclerosis, enrolled in a pregnancy study.

CDR3 residues: CASSYSGRDTDTQYF. For the CDR3, the DNA is TGTGCCAGCAGCTACAGCGGGAGGGACACAGATACGCAGTATTTT. The V and J genes are TRBV9 and TRBJ2-3, with 10 bases identical to TRBD2. Germline-derived CDR1 and CDR2 are SGDLS and YYNGEE. This CDR3 is 15 amino acids long. The ends lost 4 bases at V and 2 bases at J; junction bases unmatched: 4. The variable domain in full, with the rest retrieved from reference TRBV9 and TRBJ2-3, is DSGVTQTPKHLITATGQRVTLRCSPRSGDLSVYWYQQSLDQGLQFLIQYYNGEERAKGNILERFSAQQFPDLHSELNLSSLELGDSALYFCASSYSGRDTDTQYFGPGTRLTVL.

This chain joins TRBV28 and TRBJ2-7, with TRBD2 as a possible D gene (5 bases). Germline V gives CDR1 MDHEN, CDR2 SYDVKM. V lost 2 bases and J lost 0, with 8 bases in between. CDR3 size: 14 residues. As DNA, the CDR3 is TGTGCCAGCAGTTTAGAGGGTAGCTCCTACGAGCAGTACTTC. Its translation: CASSLEGSSYEQYF.

The chain carries TRBV27 and TRBJ2-5; TRBD2 aligns across 11 bases. Looked up from germline, CDR1 is MNHEY and CDR2 is SMNVEV (reference sequence). The trim removed 6 bases at V and 5 bases at J, leaving 11 bases unmatched. The CDR3 covers 16 residues. The CDR3 DNA reads TGTGCCAGCAGGCCCGGATTAGCGGGAGGGCCCGAGACCCAGTACTTC. Translated, it gives CASRPGLAGGPETQYF.

V usage is TRBV19 and J usage is TRBJ2-1, with 11 bases identical to TRBD2. The germline V gene encodes CDR1 LNHDA and CDR2 SQIVND (reference sequence). The CDR3 loop spans 15 amino acids. After removal of 7 bases from V and 4 bases from J, the junction contained 6 bases not matched to a gene. In DNA, the CDR3 is TGTGCCAGTACCCATCTAGCGGGGGGTTACAATGAGCAGTTCTTC. Protein product: CASTHLAGGYNEQFF.

The V call is TRBV27, the J call TRBJ2-2; a weak D match, TRBD2 (6 bases). Germline V CDR1 and CDR2: MNHEY, SMNVEV (reference sequence). Deletions cut 6 bases from V and 7 bases from J, with 9 bases between. There are 12 residues in the CDR3. In DNA form, the CDR3 reads TGTGCCAGCAGCCCCGGGGGCGGGGAGCTGTTTTTT. Translated: CASSPGGGELFF.

By proportion, this clone is medium-sized. The chain couples TRBV4-2 to TRBJ1-2; no reliable D call. The CDR3 is 11 residues long. Trimming removed 5 bases at V and 8 bases at J, with 9 bases between. Germline values: CDR1 LGHNA, CDR2 YNFKEQ. For the CDR3, the DNA is TGTGCCAGCAGCTATCTCGGGGGCTACACCTTC. Residues: CASSYLGGYTF.

This clone was observed once. The chain joins TRBV5-6 to TRBJ1-2; the D gene is possibly TRBD1 (6 bases). The CDR3 has 14 residues. Germline lookup yields CDR1 SGHDT and CDR2 YYEEEE. V lost 0 bases to trimming and J lost 2 bases, with 8 bases between them. The CDR3 sequence is CASSLGGGNYGYTF. The DNA of the CDR3 is TGTGCCAGCAGCTTGGGAGGGGGAAACTATGGCTACACCTTC.

The chain is built from TRBV7-9 and TRBJ2-7; tentative D call: TRBD1 (5 bases). The CDR3 is 15 amino acids. Germline V gene data show CDR1 as SEHNR and CDR2 as FQNEAQ (reference sequence). Trimming stripped 4 bases from V and 4 bases from J, with 17 bases between. The DNA for the CDR3 is TGTGCCAGCAGCTCACTACTGCTTGGGGCTTACGAGCAGTACTTC. This codes for CASSSLLLGAYEQYF.

This chain uses TRBV28 with TRBJ2-1; 10 positions match TRBD1. Germline lookup yields CDR1 MDHEN and CDR2 SYDVKM. Germline trimming cut 6 bases from V and 0 bases from J; bases unmatched to any gene: 14. The CDR3 extends over 19 amino acids. The CDR3 region has the DNA TGTGCCAGCAGCCCCCCGGGACAGGGGACTACTGGCTCCTACAATGAGCAGTTCTTC. Translating it yields CASSPPGQGTTGSYNEQFF.

The rearrangement uses TRBV7-6 and TRBJ1-2; a possible D gene is TRBD1 (6 bases). CDR3 size: 14 residues. Per germline, CDR1 SGHVS and CDR2 FNYEAQ. V was trimmed by 5 bases and J by 5 bases, leaving 15 bases between them. The CDR3 DNA reads as TGTGCCAGCAGCCCCTTTAACAGGGTATATGGCTACACCTTC. The encoded protein is CASSPFNRVYGYTF.

This clone came up once. The rearrangement joins TRBV11-2 to TRBJ1-1, with 7 bases fitting TRBD1. Germline CDR1 reads SGHAT; CDR2 reads FQNNGV. The length of the CDR3 is 15 residues. V was pared by 2 bases and J by 2 bases, with 5 bases of the junction left unmatched. CDR3 region: CASSLRQGVNTEAFF. In nucleotides, the CDR3 is TGTGCCAGCAGCTTACGACAGGGAGTAAACACTGAAGCTTTCTTT.

This clone was observed a few times. The chain links TRBV15 to TRBJ2-5, with TRBD2 matching over 7 bases. The length of the CDR3 is 15 residues. Germline loops: CDR1 LNHNV, CDR2 YYDKDF (reference sequence). The J segment lost 5 bases and the V segment lost 4 bases, leaving 10 bases of the junction unmatched. The CDR3 coding sequence is TGTGCCACCAGCAATCCGGGGAGGGTGTCGGAGACCCAGTACTTC. Translated, it gives CATSNPGRVSETQYF.

This rearrangement joins TRBV27 to TRBJ2-1; D might be TRBD2 (7 bases). Germline CDR1 reads MNHEY; CDR2 reads SMNVEV (reference sequence). V was shortened by 11 bases and J by 5 bases, with 16 bases between the two germline ends. CDR3 length: 13 amino acids. In DNA form, the CDR3 reads TGTGCCGCAAGGGGGGGGCCGGACAATGAGCAGTTCTTC. It codes for CAARGGPDNEQFF.

The CDR3 DNA is TGTGCCAGCAGCTTCCCGGGACAGGGGGACGACGAGCAGTACTTC. Translation: CASSFPGQGDDEQYF. The V and J genes are TRBV7-9 and TRBJ2-7; 11 bases match TRBD1. Germline V CDR1 and CDR2: SEHNR, FQNEAQ (reference sequence). The CDR3 extends over 15 amino acids. The V and J ends lost 3 bases and 5 bases, in that order; junction bases with no gene match: 6.

The chain couples TRBV19 to TRBJ1-1, with TRBD1 matching 7 bases. Germline V gene lookup returns CDR1 LNHDA and CDR2 SQIVND (reference sequence). V shed 3 bases, J shed 4 bases, and the junction held 8 bases outside the gene matches. This CDR3 region has 15 residues. In DNA form, the CDR3 reads TGTGCCAGTAGTATGGGACAGTCCGAGATCACTGAAGCTTTCTTT. It specifies CASSMGQSEITEAFF.

This sequence joins TRBV10-2 and TRBJ2-5; D remains ambiguous. From germline, CDR1 is WSHSY and CDR2 SAAADI. This CDR3 contains 12 residues. Trimming pared 6 bases from V and 5 bases from J, leaving 10 bases between. The CDR3 nucleotides read TGCGCCAGCAGGAGCGTTAGGGAGACCCAGTACTTC. Residues: CASRSVRETQYF.

The J gene is TRBJ2-7, the V gene TRBV19; 7 nucleotides align to TRBD2. The CDR3 runs 13 residues. Germline V CDR1 and CDR2: LNHDA, SQIVND (reference sequence). The J segment lost 1 base and the V segment lost 5 bases, leaving 2 bases of the junction unmatched. The CDR3 DNA follows: TGTGCCAGTAGTGCCGGGAGGTCCTACGAGCAGTACTTC. It is translated as CASSAGRSYEQYF.

This rearrangement joins TRBV6-5 to TRBJ2-7, with D possibly TRBD2 on 5 matching bases. The CDR3 totals 15 residues. CDR1 MNHEY and CDR2 SVGAGI come from the germline V gene. Between the trimmed V and J ends, which lost 4 bases and 2 bases, there was a span of 15 bases. The DNA of the CDR3 is TGTGCCAGCAGTTGGAACGAGGACTGGGCCTACGAGCAGTACTTC. Translating it yields CASSWNEDWAYEQYF.

The gene calls are TRBV10-3 and TRBJ2-7, with 9 bases lining up with TRBD2. The CDR3 spans 15 residues. Germline CDR1 ENHRY, CDR2 SYGVKD. The V segment lost 7 bases and the J segment 2 bases; nucleotides outside the gene matches: 9. This chain's CDR3 is CAITETSGAPYEQYF. CDR3 sequence (DNA): TGTGCCATCACCGAGACTAGCGGAGCCCCCTACGAGCAGTACTTC.

J is TRBJ2-7 and V is TRBV6-6; TRBD1 is a possible D gene (5 bases). The V gene lost 5 bases and the J gene lost 3 bases, with 11 bases spanning the gap. Germline assignment: CDR1 MNHNY and CDR2 SVGAGI (reference sequence). The CDR3 is 13 amino acids. For the CDR3, the DNA is TGTGCCAGCAGTCCTCGACAGAACTACGAGCAGTACTTC. Amino acids: CASSPRQNYEQYF.

The gene calls are TRBV19 and TRBJ2-1; 11 positions match TRBD2. V trimming: 9 bases; J trimming: 6 bases; junction bases outside the gene matches: 4. Germline CDR1 LNHDA, CDR2 SQIVND (reference sequence). The CDR3 is 13 residues long. The CDR3 DNA sequence: TGTGCCAGCACGGGACTAGCGGTCAATGAGCAGTTCTTC. It is translated as CASTGLAVNEQFF. Full variable domain (missing parts from reference TRBV19 and TRBJ2-1): DGGITQSPKYLFRKEGQNVTLSCEQNLNHDAMYWYRQDPGQGLRLIYYSQIVNDFQKGDIAEGYSVSREKKESFPLTVTSAQKNPTAFYLCASTGLAVNEQFFGPGTRLTVL.